This passage covers 25 T cell receptor beta chains from one sample sequenced in a study of graft-versus-host responses after intestinal transplantation. Some clones are missing from TCRdb's copy, which holds only in-frame ones; the method was immunoSEQ multiplex PCR. The sample carries about 20,000 clones, under 50% recorded once. Specimen: alloreactive CD4+ T cells from a mixed lymphocyte reaction culture, collected before intestinal transplant. Sample subset: CFSE-low proliferating T cells sorted from roughly six-day pre-transplant mixed lymphocyte reaction (GvH or HvG direction). The receptor source for this set is a human patient who received an intestinal transplant.

The chain is built from TRBV4-1 and TRBJ1-2, with a possible D match to TRBD1 (6 bases). The CDR3 covers 15 residues. Trimming took off 3 bases at V and 2 bases at J, with 13 bases between the two ends. Germline-derived CDR1 and CDR2 are MGHRA and YSYEKL. For the CDR3, the DNA is TGCGCCAGCAGCCAGAAGGTGGGGGCGAACTATGGCTACACCTTC. It encodes CASSQKVGANYGYTF.

This chain connects TRBV5-1 to TRBJ1-2; unclear D gene. Per the germline V gene, CDR1 is SGHRS and CDR2 is YFSETQ. V was pared by 0 bases and J by 5 bases, with 11 bases between. CDR3 length: 14 amino acids. Here the CDR3 reads CASSLGAGRYGYTF. CDR3 sequence (DNA): TGCGCCAGCAGCTTGGGGGCAGGTCGTTATGGCTACACCTTC. The full variable domain, rest sourced from reference TRBV5-1 and TRBJ1-2, is KAGVTQTPRYLIKTRGQQVTLSCSPISGHRSVSWYQQTPGQGLQFLFEYFSETQRNKGNFPGRFSGRQFSNSRSEMNVSTLELGDSALYLCASSLGAGRYGYTFGSGTRLTVV.

The chain carries TRBV7-3 and TRBJ1-6; D perhaps matches TRBD1 (6 bases). V was clipped by 2 bases and J by 9 bases, with 11 bases between them. The CDR3 covers 14 residues. Per the germline V gene, CDR1 is SGHTA and CDR2 is FQGTGA. As DNA, the CDR3 is TGTGCCAGCAGCTTAGTCCAGGGGTTTTCACCCCTCCACTTT. Translation gives CASSLVQGFSPLHF. The full variable domain, with the rest looked up from reference TRBV7-3 and TRBJ1-6, is GAGVSQTPSNKVTEKGKYVELRCDPISGHTALYWYRQSLGQGPEFLIYFQGTGAADDSGLPNDRFFAVRPEGSVSTLKIQRTERGDSAVYLCASSLVQGFSPLHFGNGTRLTVT.

The chain has TRBV14 and TRBJ2-6, with a tentative D call TRBD1 (5 bases). Germline V gene sequence: CDR1 SGHDN, CDR2 FVKESK. The CDR3 sequence is 16 residues long. V was cut by 4 bases and J by 2 bases, with 12 bases left in between. Written as DNA, the CDR3 is TGTGCCAGCAGCCGGACATTGTTCGCTGGGGCCAACGTCCTGACTTTC. Its translation is CASSRTLFAGANVLTF.

The rearrangement joins TRBV18 to TRBJ2-3; 9 bases align to TRBD2. Germline-derived CDR1 and CDR2 are KGHSH and LQKENI. V lost 1 base and J lost 0; bases outside the gene matches: 5. The CDR3 contains 17 residues. The CDR3 DNA sequence: TGTGCCAGCTCACCACAGGGACTAGCCGCTAGCACAGATACGCAGTATTTT. This translates into CASSPQGLAASTDTQYF. The whole variable domain, remainder taken from reference TRBV18 and TRBJ2-3, is NAGVMQNPRHLVRRRGQEARLRCSPMKGHSHVYWYRQLPEEGLKFMVYLQKENIIDESGMPKERFSAEFPKEGPSILRIQQVVRGDSAAYFCASSPQGLAASTDTQYFGPGTRLTVL.

The J gene is TRBJ1-1, the V gene TRBV10-3; TRBD1 might be the D (5 bases). The germline gives CDR1 ENHRY, CDR2 SYGVKD. V lost 4 bases to trimming and J lost 1 base, with 10 bases between them. CDR3 size: 14 residues. CDR3 nucleotide sequence: TGTGCCATCAGTGGTAGGAGGGGGAACACTGAAGCTTTCTTT. It encodes CAISGRRGNTEAFF.

The genes are TRBV10-3 and TRBJ2-3; TRBD2 matches 9 bases. Germline V gene lookup returns CDR1 ENHRY and CDR2 SYGVKD. This CDR3 is built from 14 residues. V was pared by 7 bases and J by 1 base, with 3 bases of the junction left unmatched. DNA for the CDR3: TGTGCCATCACGGCTAGCGGGGGCACAGATACGCAGTATTTT. Encoded protein: CAITASGGTDTQYF.

On this clone: The identical CDR3 is also encoded by other nucleotide sequences in the sample. This chain links TRBV9 with TRBJ2-7; TRBD2 agrees at 7 bases. CDR1 is SGDLS and CDR2 is YYNGEE in the germline V gene. Trimming took 5 bases from V and 4 from J; bases not matched to a gene: 9. This CDR3 has 14 residues. The CDR3 region has the DNA TGTGCCAGCAGTCCTACCGCAGCGGGGTACGAGCAGTACTTC. It specifies CASSPTAAGYEQYF.

The rearrangement uses TRBV2 and TRBJ1-1; no reliable D call. The length of the CDR3 is 12 residues. CDR1 SNHLY and CDR2 FYNNEI come from the germline V gene. The germline V and J ends were trimmed by 6 bases and 1 base, with 6 bases remaining between them. The CDR3 sequence is CASSPQNTEAFF. The DNA of the CDR3 is TGTGCCAGCAGCCCCCAGAACACTGAAGCTTTCTTT.

V gene TRBV4-2 combines with J gene TRBJ1-5, with 7 bases lining up with TRBD1. V shed 1 base, J shed 0 bases, and the junction held 9 bases outside the gene matches. The CDR3 runs 18 residues. In germline, CDR1 is LGHNA, CDR2 YNFKEQ. For the CDR3, the DNA is TGTGCCAGCAGCCAAGCAGGGGGTCCGGACAGTAGCAATCAGCCCCAGCATTTT. Translating it yields CASSQAGGPDSSNQPQHF.

This sequence joins TRBV6-1 and TRBJ1-2, with 7 nucleotides matching TRBD1. This CDR3 has 14 residues. Per germline, CDR1 MNHNS and CDR2 SASEGT. Trimming removed 6 bases from V and 4 bases from J; junction bases left unmatched: 8. The CDR3 nucleotides are TGTGCCAGCAGGATAGGACAGGTCCTCTATGGCTACACCTTC. It translates to CASRIGQVLYGYTF.

This chain joins TRBV5-1 and TRBJ2-5, with 9 bases fitting TRBD2. V lost 4 bases to trimming and J lost 4 bases; unmatched junction nucleotides: 14. CDR1 and CDR2 (germline): SGHRS, YFSETQ. This CDR3 has 17 amino acids. Here the CDR3 reads CASSPAGSSGKGETQYF. DNA for the CDR3: TGCGCCAGCAGCCCCGCTGGGTCTAGCGGGAAGGGAGAGACCCAGTACTTC.

The chain is built from TRBV5-1 and TRBJ2-1; TRBD2 matches at 12 bases. V trimming: 1 base; J trimming: 0 bases; junction bases outside the gene matches: 2. There are 17 residues in the CDR3. The germline V gene encodes CDR1 SGHRS and CDR2 YFSETQ. The CDR3 loop is CASSLLAGGSSYNEQFF. The CDR3 region has the DNA TGCGCCAGCAGCTTGCTAGCGGGGGGGAGCTCCTACAATGAGCAGTTCTTC.

J is TRBJ1-1 and V is TRBV4-1; D unresolved. Trimming stripped 1 base from V and 0 bases from J, with 9 bases between. Germline V gene data show CDR1 as MGHRA and CDR2 as YSYEKL. This CDR3 contains 15 residues. CDR3 coding DNA: TGCGCCAGCAGCCAAGTTAACAGAATGAACACTGAAGCTTTCTTT. As protein: CASSQVNRMNTEAFF.

The chain has TRBV6-5 and TRBJ1-1; weak D call: TRBD1 (6 bases). The CDR3 totals 15 residues. Germline V lookup: CDR1 MNHEY, CDR2 SVGAGI. Trimming pared 5 bases from V and 6 bases from J, leaving 19 bases between. CDR3 in amino acids: CASSHEGGTGAEAFF. In DNA form, the CDR3 reads TGTGCCAGCAGTCATGAGGGGGGGACGGGCGCTGAAGCTTTCTTT.

About this clone: One end of the junction is discordant with germline, which a read error may explain. The rearrangement joins TRBV7-7 to TRBJ1-3, with unresolved D. TRBJ2-2 explains the end of the DNA better; the J call may be wrong. Germline V lookup: CDR1 SSHAT, CDR2 FNYEAQ (reference sequence). The CDR3 has 14 amino acids. The CDR3 here is CASSLTLNTGELFF. The DNA of the CDR3 is TGTGCTAGCAGTCTGACATTGAACACCGGGGAGCTGTTTTTT.

The CDR3 protein is CASSLEAGNTEAFF. In DNA form, the CDR3 reads TGTGCCAGCAGCTTAGAGGCGGGGAACACTGAAGCTTTCTTT. This chain uses TRBV7-9 with TRBJ1-1; unclear D gene. The CDR3 runs 14 residues. The V end was cut by 1 base, the J end by 1 base, with 7 bases between. The germline gives CDR1 SEHNR, CDR2 FQNEAQ (reference sequence). Full variable domain (outside the CDR3, taken from reference TRBV7-9 and TRBJ1-1): DTGVSQNPRHKITKRGQNVTFRCDPISEHNRLYWYRQTLGQGPEFLTYFQNEAQLEKSRLLSDRFSAERPKGSFSTLEIQRTEQGDSAMYLCASSLEAGNTEAFFGQGTRLTVV.

This clone was picked up a small number of times. This rearrangement joins TRBV4-2 to TRBJ1-1, with TRBD1 matching over 8 bases. Per the germline V gene, CDR1 is LGHNA and CDR2 is YNFKEQ. CDR3 size: 13 residues. V lost 6 bases, J lost 1 base, and 1 base stayed unmatched. This CDR3 is CASRDRANTEAFF. Here the CDR3 DNA reads TGTGCCAGCAGGGACAGGGCGAACACTGAAGCTTTCTTT.

Only a few counts were recorded for this clone. This chain uses TRBV12-5 with TRBJ2-2, with 10 bases identical to TRBD1. J gave up 2 bases and V 2 bases, and 2 bases lay outside the gene matches. CDR1 and CDR2 from the germline V gene are LGHNT and FRNRAP. This CDR3 is built from 16 residues. The CDR3 coding sequence is TGTGCTAGTGGTTTGCGACAGGGGGCTAACACCGGGGAGCTGTTTTTT. This codes for CASGLRQGANTGELFF.

This chain links TRBV10-3 with TRBJ1-2, with 7 nucleotides matching TRBD1. V lost 6 bases, J lost 4 bases, and 5 bases stayed unmatched. The CDR3 spans 13 residues. Per germline, CDR1 ENHRY and CDR2 SYGVKD. CDR3 residues: CAISQTGPYGYTF. CDR3 nucleotides: TGTGCCATCAGCCAGACAGGGCCCTATGGCTACACCTTC.

The rearrangement links TRBV5-1 to TRBJ1-2; possibly TRBD1 for D (5 bases). Germline V gene lookup returns CDR1 SGHRS and CDR2 YFSETQ. The CDR3 runs to 14 residues. The V gene lost 4 bases and the J gene lost 4 bases, with 14 bases spanning the gap. The DNA of the CDR3 is TGCGCCAGCAGCCCGGAAACAGGAGTCTATGGCTACACCTTC. Its protein product is CASSPETGVYGYTF.

This rearrangement joins TRBV6-4 to TRBJ2-1; TRBD2 aligns across 10 bases. After removal of 2 bases from V and 6 bases from J, the junction contained 7 bases not matched to a gene. The CDR3 extends over 16 amino acids. Per germline, CDR1 MRHNA and CDR2 SNTAGT. This CDR3 is CASSDQLAGNTNEQFF. Written as DNA, the CDR3 is TGTGCCAGCAGTGACCAACTAGCGGGGAACACCAATGAGCAGTTCTTC.

V usage is TRBV7-9 and J usage is TRBJ2-5, with D perhaps matching TRBD1 (5 bases). Between the trimmed V and J ends, which lost 2 bases and 2 bases, there was a span of 9 bases. The V gene's germline CDR1 is SEHNR and CDR2 FQNEAQ (reference sequence). This CDR3 is built from 14 residues. CDR3: CASSLYQGQETQYF. The CDR3 nucleotides are TGTGCCAGCAGCTTATATCAGGGACAAGAGACCCAGTACTTC.

V gene TRBV6-6 combines with J gene TRBJ2-7; no clear D gene. Trimming removed 0 bases from V and 3 bases from J, with 6 bases in between. This CDR3 has 13 amino acids. Germline assignment: CDR1 MNHNY and CDR2 SVGAGI (reference sequence). CDR3 nucleotide sequence: TGTGCCAGCAGTTACTCTCCGGTCTACGAGCAGTACTTC. This translates into CASSYSPVYEQYF.

The chain couples TRBV6-4 to TRBJ2-5; 7 bases map to TRBD2. This CDR3 contains 13 residues. The trim removed 2 bases at V and 4 bases at J, leaving 1 base unmatched. Germline V gene lookup returns CDR1 MRHNA and CDR2 SNTAGT. In DNA, the CDR3 is TGTGCCAGCAGTGACCCGGGGGGAGAGACCCAGTACTTC. Its translation: CASSDPGGETQYF.